The clone carrying this T cell receptor (beta chain) was seen a few times. Its specificity is not known. These data come from a study of shared clonotypes between healthy human individuals. The repertoire was sequenced with immunoSEQ multiplex PCR; TCRdb's copy has only in-frame clones and lacks some. The table has about 1.5 million clones, roughly 96% seen once. The study drew all its donors from Caucasian adults living in Nashville, Tennessee. Both subsets, CD45RA+ naive and CD45RA-negative memory, were split from the CD4+ cells. Study results and caveats: Naive CD4 clonotypes were shared across several donors at approximately 5.3%. Across subsets, estimated richness was generally greater for naive than for memory populations.

The CDR3 runs 14 residues. J was trimmed by 0 bases and V by 6 bases; bases with no gene match: 6. Germline loops: CDR1 SGHRS, CDR2 YFSETQ. The chain has TRBV5-1 and TRBJ2-7; TRBD2 aligns across 7 bases. The receptor was isolated from a young man in good health. The sequenced sample consisted of naive CD4+ T cells sorted from blood. The subset denotes: CD45RA+ positively selected. For the CDR3, the DNA is TGCGCCAGCAATGTAGCGGGTAGCTCCTACGAGCAGTACTTC. This translates into CASNVAGSSYEQYF.